The T cell receptor (beta chain) described here comes from a study of control samples from healthy donors and cancer patients. Sequencing used immunoSEQ multiplex PCR; TCRdb keeps in-frame clones, though not all of them. The sample shows over 100,000 clones, roughly 88% of them seen only once. Germline lookup yields CDR1 MNHEY and CDR2 SMNVEV (reference sequence). The V and J ends lost 3 bases and 8 bases, in that order; junction bases with no gene match: 6. The CDR3 runs to 14 residues. Sequenced input: blood. The rearrangement joins TRBV27 to TRBJ2-4; 8 positions agree with TRBD1. The receptor's source is a man aged 35 to 55 in good health. CDR3 residues: CASSLGNRGYIQYF. CDR3 nucleotides: TGTGCCAGCAGTTTGGGGAACAGGGGGTACATTCAGTACTTC.